This TCR beta chain was retrieved from a study of T cells in Graves' hyperthyroidism and ophthalmopathy. This clonotype was seen at least ten times. Researchers amplified the TCR beta CDR3 regions from RNA transcripts. First-round RT-PCR targeting the TCR CDR3 was performed with the HTBI primer set. From the multiplex PCR reads, TCRdb called clonotypes with MiXCR, one entry per CDR3 protein. The sample includes approximately 400,000 distinct CDR3 sequences, about a fifth seen only once; the top ten take about 38%. The CDR3 is made up of 17 amino acids. CDR1 and CDR2 from the germline V gene are SEHNR and FQNEAQ (reference sequence). The junction had 13 bases not matched to a gene; V was cut back by 6 bases and J by 4 bases.

This chain links TRBV7-9 with TRBJ2-3; 10 bases line up with TRBD1. The specimen sequenced was blood. The source is a young man with Graves' ophthalmopathy. The CDR3 spells CASRPLGMGQGSDTQYF. CDR3 nucleotide sequence: TGTGCCAGCAGACCCCTGGGAATGGGACAGGGGTCAGATACGCAGTATTTT.